This T cell receptor beta chain is drawn from a study of T cells in Graves' hyperthyroidism and ophthalmopathy. Study-wide results and caveats: From stable hyperthyroidism, ophthalmopathy was set apart by a 13 V-J model. Among thyroid clonotypes expanded above 0.001, most also appeared in blood.

Amplification yielded TCR beta CDR3 regions, with RNA transcripts as the source. The study used the HTBI primer set for a first-round RT-PCR of the TCR CDR3. TCRdb processed the multiplex PCR reads anew with MiXCR; each CDR3 protein has one entry. Of tens of thousands of distinct CDR3 sequences listed, 49% are singletons. As concerns this clonotype: Antigen unknown.

Patients counted as stable if ophthalmopathy did not develop within 18 months. Orbital computed tomography and thyroid ultrasound, together with serum TRAb and thyroxine and clinical symptoms, were used for diagnoses. This CDR3 comprises 13 residues. The V segment lost 11 bases and the J segment 6 bases; nucleotides outside the gene matches: 12. The germline CDR1 and CDR2 sequences are ENHRY and SYGVKD. This chain connects TRBV10-3 to TRBJ2-7; 8 nucleotides match TRBD2. This sequence was found in a woman in her fifties or sixties with Graves' hyperthyroidism. Sequencing was performed on peripheral blood or thyroid tissue (not recorded which). Here the CDR3 reads CAHSQGGRSEQYF. The CDR3 nucleotides read TGTGCCCATTCCCAGGGCGGGAGGAGCGAGCAGTACTTC.